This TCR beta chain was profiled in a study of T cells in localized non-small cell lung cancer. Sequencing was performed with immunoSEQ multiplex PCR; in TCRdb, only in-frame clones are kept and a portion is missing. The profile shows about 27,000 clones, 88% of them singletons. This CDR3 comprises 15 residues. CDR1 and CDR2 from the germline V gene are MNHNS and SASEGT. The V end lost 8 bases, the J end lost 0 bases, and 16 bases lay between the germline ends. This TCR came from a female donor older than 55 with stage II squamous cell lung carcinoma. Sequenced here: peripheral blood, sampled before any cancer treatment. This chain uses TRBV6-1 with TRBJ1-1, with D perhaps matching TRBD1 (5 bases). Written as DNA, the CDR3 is TGTGCCAGCCAAGGGCAGGGAATCATGAACACTGAAGCTTTCTTT. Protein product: CASQGQGIMNTEAFF.